This T cell receptor beta chain emerged from a study of control samples from healthy donors and cancer patients. Profiled with immunoSEQ multiplex PCR; TCRdb holds only in-frame clones, not every one. The repertoire holds approximately 120,000 clones, with 90% as singletons. Germline loops: CDR1 SGHNT, CDR2 YENEEA. Trimming cost V 0 bases and J 7 bases; bases outside gene matches: 7. CDR3 length: 16 amino acids. This clonotype was obtained from a human donor in good health. The donor label of this sample is uncertain. The V and J genes are TRBV11-3 and TRBJ2-1, with 9 positions matching TRBD2. The sequencing input was blood. CDR3 in amino acids: CASSLEPSGGLNEQFF. The CDR3 region has the DNA TGTGCCAGCAGCTTAGAACCCAGCGGGGGGCTAAATGAGCAGTTCTTC.